Shown below are 6 T cell receptor beta chains from a single sample sequenced in a study of cytomegalovirus exposure and HLA in healthy donors. The protocol was immunoSEQ multiplex PCR, while the TCRdb copy is restricted to in-frame clones and leaves out a portion. The sample includes some 320,000 clones, roughly 90% seen only once; the top ten take approximately 1.1%. Sequencing input: PBMCs. Receptor source: a woman aged 25 to 39 in good health and CMV-seropositive.

The chain carries TRBV13 and TRBJ2-1; 7 nucleotides align to TRBD1. This CDR3 spans 14 amino acids. Losses at the gene ends were 5 bases for V and 6 bases for J; bases not matched to a gene: 7. Germline V gene data show CDR1 as PRHDT and CDR2 as FYEKMQ (reference sequence). The CDR3, as DNA: TGTGCCAGCAGCAGCCGGGACAGTCCCAATGAGCAGTTCTTC. Encoded protein: CASSSRDSPNEQFF.

V gene TRBV4-1 combines with J gene TRBJ2-7, with TRBD1 identical over 10 bases. Germline-derived CDR1 and CDR2 are MGHRA and YSYEKL. This CDR3 contains 16 residues. V lost 4 bases and J lost 0; bases outside the gene matches: 6. The CDR3 loop is CASSRDRDRGSYEQYF. Here the CDR3 DNA reads TGCGCCAGCAGCCGGGACCGGGACAGGGGCTCCTACGAGCAGTACTTC.

The V call is TRBV7-2, the J call TRBJ1-6, with D possibly matching TRBD1 (5 bases). The CDR3 is made up of 15 amino acids. The germline V gene has CDR1 SGHTA and CDR2 FQGNSA. Trimming left V 5 bases short and J 7 bases short, with 15 bases between. CDR3 bases: TGTGCCAGCAGCCCGGGTCAGGGTGGGAATTCACCCCTCCACTTT. Protein product: CASSPGQGGNSPLHF.

The genes are TRBV7-9 and TRBJ2-5; no definite D call. Trimming removed 1 base at V and 5 bases at J, with 8 bases between. The CDR3 is 13 residues long. Germline-derived CDR1 and CDR2 are SEHNR and FQNEAQ (reference sequence). CDR3 in amino acids: CASSLDGLETQYF. The CDR3 nucleotides are TGTGCCAGCAGCTTAGACGGGCTGGAGACCCAGTACTTC.

The chain joins TRBV30 to TRBJ2-5; D unresolved. The V gene's germline CDR1 is GTSNPN and CDR2 SVGIG (reference sequence). Deletions cut 3 bases from V and 7 bases from J, with 6 bases between. This CDR3 region has 10 residues. Written as DNA, the CDR3 is TGTGCCTGGAGCCGCGGGACCCAGTACTTC. Translating gives CAWSRGTQYF. Full variable domain (outside the CDR3, taken from reference TRBV30 and TRBJ2-5): SQTIHQWPATLVQPVGSPLSLECTVEGTSNPNLYWYRQAAGRGLQLLFYSVGIGQISSEVPQNLSASRPQDRQFILSSKKLLLSDSGFYLCAWSRGTQYFGPGTRLLVL.

For the CDR3, the DNA is TGTGCCAGTAGTTCCACTAGCGGGGGTAACAATGAGCAGTTCTTC. It is translated as CASSSTSGGNNEQFF. The rearrangement joins TRBV19 to TRBJ2-1; 11 bases are shared with TRBD2. J gave up 5 bases and V 5 bases, and 5 bases lay outside the gene matches. This CDR3 spans 15 amino acids. CDR1 is LNHDA and CDR2 is SQIVND in the germline V gene (reference sequence).